The 26 T cell receptor beta chains below were found in one sample sequenced in a study of cytomegalovirus exposure and HLA in healthy donors. This PCR relied on a set of 60 Vbeta primers and 13 Jbeta primers. Profiling relied on immunoSEQ multiplex PCR, and the TCRdb table lists in-frame clones only, not all of them. In the table there are around 170,000 clones, approximately 83% of which are singletons. The sample comprised PBMCs. The receptors here all came from a woman between 18 and 30 years old in good health and CMV-seronegative.

Note on this clone: In the same sample, other DNA sequences code for this CDR3. The rearrangement links TRBV6-1 to TRBJ1-4; D unresolved. Germline V gene sequence: CDR1 MNHNS, CDR2 SASEGT. There are 15 residues in the CDR3. V gave up 2 bases and J gave up 4 bases, with 11 bases separating them. The CDR3 loop reads CASSELEGFNEKLFF. The CDR3 nucleotides are TGTGCCAGCAGTGAATTAGAGGGCTTTAATGAAAAACTGTTTTTT.

A note on this clone: The sample contains more than one DNA sequence encoding this CDR3. The CDR3 loop is CASSIGQGGGYTF. In DNA form, the CDR3 reads TGTGCCAGTAGTATCGGTCAGGGAGGTGGCTACACCTTC. J is TRBJ1-2 and V is TRBV19; maybe TRBD1 (5 bases). Germline V gene lookup returns CDR1 LNHDA and CDR2 SQIVND (reference sequence). V was cut by 3 bases and J by 7 bases, with 12 bases left in between. The CDR3 has 13 amino acids.

The chain links TRBV5-1 to TRBJ1-1, with D possibly being TRBD1 (5 bases). The CDR3 extends over 15 amino acids. V was clipped by 0 bases and J by 1 base, with 10 bases between them. CDR1 SGHRS and CDR2 YFSETQ come from the germline V gene. The chain's CDR3 is CASSLGQGTNTEAFF. The CDR3 DNA reads as TGCGCCAGCAGCTTGGGTCAGGGAACGAACACTGAAGCTTTCTTT.

This clone has a handful of counts. The chain is built from TRBV6-5 and TRBJ1-1, with TRBD1 matching 7 bases. The CDR3 is 15 amino acids. Trimming removed 6 bases from V and 3 bases from J; junction bases left unmatched: 10. Per the germline V gene, CDR1 is MNHEY and CDR2 is SVGAGI. In DNA form, the CDR3 reads TGTGCCAGCAGGCGACAGGGTTCGGGGGACACTGAAGCTTTCTTT. Amino acids: CASRRQGSGDTEAFF.

The DNA of the CDR3 is TGTGCCAGCTCACCAACGGGGAATACTGAAGCTTTCTTT. This codes for CASSPTGNTEAFF. The chain is built from TRBV18 and TRBJ1-1; no reliable D call. CDR1 KGHSH and CDR2 LQKENI come from the germline V gene. The length of the CDR3 is 13 residues. V was trimmed by 2 bases and J by 5 bases, leaving 9 bases between them.

The CDR3 loop reads CASSLAGSQGGKLFF. The CDR3 DNA sequence: TGTGCCAGCAGCTTAGCGGGATCCCAAGGAGGAAAACTGTTTTTT. This chain joins TRBV7-8 and TRBJ1-4, with no clear D. Trimming took 0 bases from V and 10 from J, leaving 15 bases between them. This CDR3 comprises 15 residues. CDR1 and CDR2 from the germline V gene are SGHVS and FQNEAQ.

The chain recombines TRBV28 with TRBJ1-6; tentatively, D is TRBD1 (5 bases). Germline V gene lookup returns CDR1 MDHEN and CDR2 SYDVKM. The CDR3 runs 15 residues. V was trimmed by 3 bases and J by 9 bases, leaving 15 bases between them. The CDR3: CASSLTALSSSPLHF. The CDR3 bases are TGTGCCAGCAGTTTGACAGCACTATCCAGTTCACCCCTCCACTTT.

The chain employs TRBV28 and TRBJ1-2, with 10 bases that match TRBD1. This CDR3 region has 18 residues. J lost 2 bases, V lost 4 bases, and 13 bases had no gene match. The germline CDR1 and CDR2 sequences are MDHEN and SYDVKM. The CDR3 reads CASSSYRDRGLYNYGYTF. CDR3 bases: TGTGCCAGCAGTTCCTACCGGGACAGGGGACTTTACAACTATGGCTACACCTTC.

The chain joins TRBV9 to TRBJ1-1, with 9 bases that match TRBD1. This CDR3 comprises 18 residues. The V gene end was trimmed by 0 bases and the J gene end by 11 bases; junction bases not matched to a gene: 20. Germline V gene data show CDR1 as SGDLS and CDR2 as YYNGEE. The CDR3 reads CASSVAPSGTGFGGWAFF. The CDR3 DNA reads TGTGCCAGCAGCGTAGCCCCTTCCGGGACAGGGTTTGGCGGATGGGCTTTCTTT.

The count of this clone is one. The V call is TRBV7-9, the J call TRBJ1-6; D is possibly TRBD1 (5 bases). Germline lookup yields CDR1 SEHNR and CDR2 FQNEAQ (reference sequence). The CDR3 has 15 amino acids. The V and J ends lost 5 bases and 9 bases respectively, with 17 bases between them. CDR3 protein: CASSGSGGGGSPLHF. CDR3 bases: TGTGCCAGCAGCGGATCGGGGGGAGGTGGTTCACCCCTCCACTTT. The whole variable domain, remainder taken from reference TRBV7-9 and TRBJ1-6, is DTGVSQNPRHKITKRGQNVTFRCDPISEHNRLYWYRQTLGQGPEFLTYFQNEAQLEKSRLLSDRFSAERPKGSFSTLEIQRTEQGDSAMYLCASSGSGGGGSPLHFGNGTRLTVT.

The chain carries TRBV19 and TRBJ1-1; 9 bases agree with TRBD1. There are 15 residues in the CDR3. CDR1 and CDR2 (germline): LNHDA, SQIVND (reference sequence). With 6 bases clipped from V and 0 bases from J, the junction kept 5 bases outside the gene matches. As DNA, the CDR3 is TGTGCCAGTAGAGTACAGGGGGCAATGAACACTGAAGCTTTCTTT. Translating gives CASRVQGAMNTEAFF.

This clone is a singleton in its sample. The V gene is TRBV19, the J gene TRBJ1-5; TRBD1 aligns across 9 bases. Per the germline V gene, CDR1 is LNHDA and CDR2 is SQIVND (reference sequence). CDR3 size: 17 residues. V dropped 7 bases and J dropped 4; count of bases not matched to a gene: 14. In nucleotides, the CDR3 is TGTGCCAGTACCCCAACGTTACAGGGGGCTCTGAATCAGCCCCAGCATTTT. It translates to CASTPTLQGALNQPQHF.

V and J are TRBV11-2 and TRBJ2-2; TRBD1 might be the D (6 bases). CDR1 SGHAT and CDR2 FQNNGV come from the germline V gene. The CDR3 totals 16 residues. V lost 1 base, J lost 2 bases, and 11 bases lay in between. The CDR3 bases are TGTGCCAGCAGCTTAGTCCGGACAGTTAACACCGGGGAGCTGTTTTTT. As protein: CASSLVRTVNTGELFF.

This chain links TRBV19 with TRBJ1-6; 8 bases are shared with TRBD1. V lost 8 bases and J lost 8; bases outside the gene matches: 5. Germline loops: CDR1 LNHDA, CDR2 SQIVND (reference sequence). This CDR3 contains 13 residues. CDR3 nucleotide sequence: TGTGCCAGTGGGGGACAGGTACATTCACCCCTCCACTTT. It encodes CASGGQVHSPLHF.

The rearrangement uses TRBV29-1 and TRBJ2-7; 9 positions match TRBD1. This CDR3 has 12 amino acids. V lost 5 bases, J lost 5 bases, and 4 bases stayed unmatched. Germline V CDR1 and CDR2: SQVTM, ANQGSEA. DNA for the CDR3: TGCAGCGTTAACAGGGGGCCTAACGAGCAGTACTTC. Protein product: CSVNRGPNEQYF.

Within the sample, this clone is medium-sized (0.01 to 0.1%). This chain joins TRBV11-3 and TRBJ1-1, with a tentative D call TRBD1 (5 bases). Trimming took 6 bases from V and 3 from J, leaving 14 bases between them. The germline V gene has CDR1 SGHNT and CDR2 YENEEA. The CDR3 covers 14 residues. CDR3 coding DNA: TGTGCCAGCAGGGGAACAGGCGGGGACACTGAAGCTTTCTTT. Protein: CASRGTGGDTEAFF. The full variable domain, its missing parts supplied by reference TRBV11-3 and TRBJ1-1, is EAGVVQSPRYKIIEKKQPVAFWCNPISGHNTLYWYLQNLGQGPELLIRYENEEAVDDSQLPKDRFSAERLKGVDSTLKIQPAELGDSAVYLCASRGTGGDTEAFFGQGTRLTVV.

In DNA, the CDR3 is TGTGCCAGCAGCGCGACAATACCGGATACGCAGTATTTT. This translates into CASSATIPDTQYF. The chain recombines TRBV9 with TRBJ2-3, with D unclear. The CDR3 extends over 13 amino acids. V lost 3 bases and J 6 bases, leaving 11 bases between the germline ends. Germline loops: CDR1 SGDLS, CDR2 YYNGEE.

This clone showed up just a few times. The chain combines TRBV7-6 with TRBJ2-1; 7 nucleotides agree with TRBD2. The CDR3 has 15 amino acids. From germline, CDR1 is SGHVS and CDR2 FNYEAQ. After removal of 0 bases from V and 6 bases from J, the junction contained 5 bases not matched to a gene. The CDR3 here is CASSLAPRTSNEQFF. In DNA form, the CDR3 reads TGTGCCAGCAGCTTAGCCCCCAGGACTAGCAATGAGCAGTTCTTC.

V gene TRBV18 combines with J gene TRBJ2-3; TRBD1 agrees at 10 bases. The germline V gene has CDR1 KGHSH and CDR2 LQKENI. After removal of 7 bases from V and 2 bases from J, the junction contained 6 bases not matched to a gene. This CDR3 contains 15 residues. The CDR3 reads CASFMDRGYTDTQYF. The CDR3 bases are TGTGCCAGCTTCATGGACAGGGGGTACACAGATACGCAGTATTTT.

This clone appeared a single time. The chain's CDR3 is CASSLPSASSYEQYF. The CDR3 nucleotides read TGTGCCAGCAGCTTACCTAGCGCTAGCTCCTACGAGCAGTACTTC. The chain uses TRBV7-9 and TRBJ2-7; D perhaps matches TRBD2 (6 bases). Germline values: CDR1 SEHNR, CDR2 FQNEAQ (reference sequence). Trimming stripped 2 bases from V and 0 bases from J, with 11 bases between. The CDR3 totals 15 residues. Full variable domain (remainder filled in from reference TRBV7-9 and TRBJ2-7): DTGVSQNPRHKITKRGQNVTFRCDPISEHNRLYWYRQTLGQGPEFLTYFQNEAQLEKSRLLSDRFSAERPKGSFSTLEIQRTEQGDSAMYLCASSLPSASSYEQYFGPGTRLTVT.

The V and J genes are TRBV27 and TRBJ1-2, with 9 bases lining up with TRBD1. The CDR3 has 13 residues. J lost 5 bases, V lost 8 bases, and 6 bases had no gene match. CDR1 and CDR2 from the germline V gene are MNHEY and SMNVEV (reference sequence). The CDR3 DNA reads TGTGCCAGCTCGGACAGGGGAAAATATGGCTACACCTTC. This codes for CASSDRGKYGYTF.

The chain has TRBV11-2 and TRBJ2-5, with D maybe TRBD2 (6 bases). The end of the DNA is better explained by TRBJ2-7, so the J call may be wrong. The germline V gene encodes CDR1 SGHAT and CDR2 FQNNGV. The CDR3 sequence is 15 residues long. The DNA of the CDR3 is TGTGCCAGCACCAAGGAGGTGGGGGGAACCTACGAGCAGTACTTC. Protein sequence: CASTKEVGGTYEQYF.

This clone was picked up one time. The chain is built from TRBV2 and TRBJ1-5, with no clear D. The CDR3 sequence is 16 residues long. Germline CDR1 and CDR2: SNHLY and FYNNEI. Trimming stripped 0 bases from V and 0 bases from J, with 9 bases between. CDR3 residues: CASSEASTYSNQPQHF. CDR3 bases: TGTGCCAGCAGTGAAGCGAGCACTTATAGCAATCAGCCCCAGCATTTT.

The CDR3 protein is CASSFVPGVETQYF. DNA of the CDR3: TGTGCCAGCAGTTTCGTCCCAGGGGTAGAGACCCAGTACTTC. The chain links TRBV13 to TRBJ2-5; possibly TRBD1 for D (6 bases). V dropped 6 bases and J dropped 4 bases, with 15 bases sitting between them. This CDR3 spans 14 amino acids. Per germline, CDR1 PRHDT and CDR2 FYEKMQ (reference sequence).

This sequence joins TRBV29-1 and TRBJ2-5, with D maybe TRBD2 (5 bases). V gave up 8 bases and J gave up 4 bases, with 20 bases separating them. From germline, CDR1 is SQVTM and CDR2 ANQGSEA. The CDR3 length is 14 residues. CDR3 bases: TGCAGCATCGGAAAGGGCAGTGCGGGAGAGACCCAGTACTTC. Translating it yields CSIGKGSAGETQYF.

The J gene is TRBJ1-5, the V gene TRBV5-4, with 8 positions matching TRBD1. The CDR3 sequence is 15 residues long. Per germline, CDR1 SGHNT and CDR2 YYREEE (reference sequence). V gave up 4 bases and J gave up 3 bases; unmatched junction bases: 6. The CDR3 spells CASSLDRGPNQPQHF. The CDR3, as DNA: TGTGCCAGCAGCCTCGACAGGGGTCCCAATCAGCCCCAGCATTTT.